Here is one TCR beta chain with its context. Its antigen remains unknown. Data came from immunoSEQ multiplex PCR; TCRdb stores just in-frame clones and leaves some out. The sample has 35,000 to 50,000 clones, about 82% seen once. This sample was included in a study of T cell responses to AZD1222 COVID-19 vaccine. Germline trimming cut 5 bases from V and 4 bases from J; bases unmatched to any gene: 11. CDR1 MGHDK and CDR2 SYGVNS come from the germline V gene. This CDR3 is built from 18 residues. Study results and caveats: White British ancestry dominated among donors, who included more females, and clonal diversity was possibly underestimated. Compared with day 0, the breadth and depth of the Spike-specific TCR repertoire rose significantly after two doses of AZD1222.

The receptor's source is an adult who received the MenACWY meningococcal vaccine as a control. Sequenced here: peripheral blood, sampled 28 days after the second dose of the MenACWY control vaccine. This sequence joins TRBV25-1 and TRBJ2-3, with 14 bases fitting TRBD2. The CDR3 bases are TGTGCCAGCAGTCGTCGGAGACTAGCGGGAGGGCTGGCAGATACGCAGTATTTT. Protein product: CASSRRRLAGGLADTQYF.